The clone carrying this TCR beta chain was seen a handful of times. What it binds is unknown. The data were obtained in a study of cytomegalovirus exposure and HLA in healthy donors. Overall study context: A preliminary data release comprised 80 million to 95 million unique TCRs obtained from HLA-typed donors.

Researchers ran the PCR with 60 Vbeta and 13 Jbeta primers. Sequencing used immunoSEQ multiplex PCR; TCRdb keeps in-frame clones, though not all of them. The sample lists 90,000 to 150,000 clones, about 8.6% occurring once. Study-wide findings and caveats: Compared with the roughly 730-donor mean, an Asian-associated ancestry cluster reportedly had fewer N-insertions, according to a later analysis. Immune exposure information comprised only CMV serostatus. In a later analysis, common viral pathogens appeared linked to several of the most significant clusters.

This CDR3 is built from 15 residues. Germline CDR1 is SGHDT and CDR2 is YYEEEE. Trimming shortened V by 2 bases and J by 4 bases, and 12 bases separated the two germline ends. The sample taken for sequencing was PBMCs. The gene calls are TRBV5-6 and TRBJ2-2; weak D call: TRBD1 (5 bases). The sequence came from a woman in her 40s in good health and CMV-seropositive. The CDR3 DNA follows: TGTGCCAGCAGCTTCCCAGGGTGGAGCACCGGGGAGCTGTTTTTT. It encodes CASSFPGWSTGELFF.